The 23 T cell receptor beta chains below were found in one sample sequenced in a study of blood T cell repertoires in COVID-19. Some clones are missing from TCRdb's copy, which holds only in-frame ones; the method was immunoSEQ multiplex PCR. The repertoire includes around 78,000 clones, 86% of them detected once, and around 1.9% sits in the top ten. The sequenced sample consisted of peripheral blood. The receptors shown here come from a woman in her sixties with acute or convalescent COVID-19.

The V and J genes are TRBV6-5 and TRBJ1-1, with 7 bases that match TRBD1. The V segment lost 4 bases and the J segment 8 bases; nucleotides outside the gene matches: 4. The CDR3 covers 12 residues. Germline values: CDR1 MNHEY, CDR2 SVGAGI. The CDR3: CASSSDRAEAFF. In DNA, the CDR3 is TGTGCCAGCAGTTCCGACAGGGCCGAAGCTTTCTTT.

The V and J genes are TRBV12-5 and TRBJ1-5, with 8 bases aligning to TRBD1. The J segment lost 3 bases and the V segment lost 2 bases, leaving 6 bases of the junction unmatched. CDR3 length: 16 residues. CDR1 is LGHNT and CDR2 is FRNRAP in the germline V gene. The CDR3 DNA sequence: TGTGCTAGTGGTTTGAACCCGGACAGGGCCAATCAGCCCCAGCATTTT. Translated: CASGLNPDRANQPQHF. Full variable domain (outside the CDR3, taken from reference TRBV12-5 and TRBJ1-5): DARVTQTPRHKVTEMGQEVTMRCQPILGHNTVFWYRQTMMQGLELLAYFRNRAPLDDSGMPKDRFSAEMPDATLATLKIQPSEPRDSAVYFCASGLNPDRANQPQHFGDGTRLSIL.

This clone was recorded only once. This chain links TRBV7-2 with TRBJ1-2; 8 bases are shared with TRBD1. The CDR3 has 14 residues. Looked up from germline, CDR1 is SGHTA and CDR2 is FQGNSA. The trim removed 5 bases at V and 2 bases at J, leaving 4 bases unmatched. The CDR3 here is CASSPTGANYGYTF. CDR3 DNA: TGTGCCAGCAGCCCGACAGGGGCCAACTATGGCTACACCTTC.

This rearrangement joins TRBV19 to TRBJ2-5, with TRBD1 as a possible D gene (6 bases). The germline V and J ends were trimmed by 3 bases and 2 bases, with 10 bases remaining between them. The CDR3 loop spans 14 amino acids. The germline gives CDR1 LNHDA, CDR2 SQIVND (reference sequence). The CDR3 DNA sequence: TGTGCCAGTAGTATTTGGGACAAGCAAGAGACCCAGTACTTC. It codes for CASSIWDKQETQYF. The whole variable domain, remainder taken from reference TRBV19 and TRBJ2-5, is DGGITQSPKYLFRKEGQNVTLSCEQNLNHDAMYWYRQDPGQGLRLIYYSQIVNDFQKGDIAEGYSVSREKKESFPLTVTSAQKNPTAFYLCASSIWDKQETQYFGPGTRLLVL.

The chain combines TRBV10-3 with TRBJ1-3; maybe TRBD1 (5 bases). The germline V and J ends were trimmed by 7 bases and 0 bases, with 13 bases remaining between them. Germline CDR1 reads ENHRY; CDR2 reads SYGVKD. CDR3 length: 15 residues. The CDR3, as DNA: TGTGCCATCACCGGACAAATCAGCTCTGGAAACACCATATATTTT. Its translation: CAITGQISSGNTIYF.

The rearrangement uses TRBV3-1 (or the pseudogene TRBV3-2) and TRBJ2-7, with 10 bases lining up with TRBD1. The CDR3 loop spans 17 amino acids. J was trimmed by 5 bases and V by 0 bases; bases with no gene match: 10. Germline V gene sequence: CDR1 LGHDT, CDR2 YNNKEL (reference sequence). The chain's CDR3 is CASSQERPDRGVDEQYF. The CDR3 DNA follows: TGTGCCAGCAGCCAAGAACGCCCGGACAGGGGGGTCGACGAGCAGTACTTC.

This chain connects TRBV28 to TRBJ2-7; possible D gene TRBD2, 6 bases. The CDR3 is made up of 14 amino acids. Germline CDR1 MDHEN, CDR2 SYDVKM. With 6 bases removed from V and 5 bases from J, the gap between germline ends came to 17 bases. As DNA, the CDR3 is TGTGCCAGCAGCCAGGGAGGCACTACAGACGAGCAGTACTTC. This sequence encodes CASSQGGTTDEQYF.

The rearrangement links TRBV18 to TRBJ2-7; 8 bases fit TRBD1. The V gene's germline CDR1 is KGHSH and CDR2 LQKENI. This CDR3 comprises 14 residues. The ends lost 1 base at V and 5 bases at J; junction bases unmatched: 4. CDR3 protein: CASSPRQGTHEQYF. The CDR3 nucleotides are TGTGCCAGCTCACCACGACAGGGGACCCACGAGCAGTACTTC.

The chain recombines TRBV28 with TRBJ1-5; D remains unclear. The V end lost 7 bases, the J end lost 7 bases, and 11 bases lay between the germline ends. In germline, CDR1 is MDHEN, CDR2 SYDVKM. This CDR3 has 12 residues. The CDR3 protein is CASTSTRQPQHF. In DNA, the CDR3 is TGTGCCAGCACCTCAACTAGACAGCCCCAGCATTTT.

The CDR3: CASSINLEAVGGYTF. For the CDR3, the DNA is TGTGCCAGCAGTATCAACCTTGAGGCAGTCGGGGGCTACACCTTC. V and J are TRBV28 and TRBJ1-2; D call uncertain. The V end lost 5 bases, the J end lost 8 bases, and 21 bases lay between the germline ends. CDR1 is MDHEN, CDR2 SYDVKM, per germline. The CDR3 loop spans 15 amino acids.

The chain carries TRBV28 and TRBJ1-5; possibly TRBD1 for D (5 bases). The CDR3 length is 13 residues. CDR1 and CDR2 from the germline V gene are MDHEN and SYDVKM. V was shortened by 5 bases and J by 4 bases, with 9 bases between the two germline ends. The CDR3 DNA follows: TGTGCCAGCAGTCGGGACTATAATCAGCCCCAGCATTTT. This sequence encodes CASSRDYNQPQHF.

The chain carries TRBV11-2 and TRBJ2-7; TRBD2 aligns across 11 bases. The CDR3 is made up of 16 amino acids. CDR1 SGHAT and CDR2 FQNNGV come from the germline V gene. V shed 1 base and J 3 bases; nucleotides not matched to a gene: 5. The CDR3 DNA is TGTGCCAGCAGCTTAGCCAGACTAGCGGGGAACTACGAGCAGTACTTC. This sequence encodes CASSLARLAGNYEQYF.

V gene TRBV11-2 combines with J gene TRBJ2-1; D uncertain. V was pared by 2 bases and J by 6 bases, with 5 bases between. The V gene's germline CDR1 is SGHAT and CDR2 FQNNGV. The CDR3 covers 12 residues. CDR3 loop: CASSLQVNEQFF. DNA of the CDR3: TGTGCCAGCAGCTTACAGGTCAATGAGCAGTTCTTC.

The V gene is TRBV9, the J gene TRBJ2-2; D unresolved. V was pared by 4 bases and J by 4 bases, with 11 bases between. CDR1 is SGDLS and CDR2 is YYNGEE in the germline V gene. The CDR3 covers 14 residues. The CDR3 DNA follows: TGTGCCAGCAGCCTGAGCGTTTTCACCGGGGAGCTGTTTTTT. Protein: CASSLSVFTGELFF. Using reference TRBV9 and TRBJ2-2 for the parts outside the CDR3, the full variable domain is DSGVTQTPKHLITATGQRVTLRCSPRSGDLSVYWYQQSLDQGLQFLIQYYNGEERAKGNILERFSAQQFPDLHSELNLSSLELGDSALYFCASSLSVFTGELFFGEGSRLTVL.

CDR3 in amino acids: CASKPSGLEAGELFF. In DNA, the CDR3 is TGTGCCAGTAAGCCCTCTGGACTAGAGGCCGGGGAGCTGTTTTTT. The V and J genes are TRBV19 and TRBJ2-2, with 7 bases aligning to TRBD2. The CDR3 sequence is 15 residues long. Germline V gene sequence: CDR1 LNHDA, CDR2 SQIVND (reference sequence). J was trimmed by 6 bases and V by 7 bases; bases with no gene match: 11.

CDR3 nucleotides: TGCAGCGTGTCACCCCCGCAGATAGCCAAAAACATTCAGTACTTC. Encoded protein: CSVSPPQIAKNIQYF. The chain recombines TRBV29-1 with TRBJ2-4; D gene unclear. Trimming removed 6 bases from V and 0 bases from J, with 15 bases in between. Looked up from germline, CDR1 is SQVTM and CDR2 is ANQGSEA. This CDR3 contains 15 residues.

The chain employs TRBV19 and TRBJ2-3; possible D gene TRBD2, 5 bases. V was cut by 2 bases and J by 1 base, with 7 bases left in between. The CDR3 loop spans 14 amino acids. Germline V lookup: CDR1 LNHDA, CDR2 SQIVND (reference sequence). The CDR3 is CASSITGGTDTQYF. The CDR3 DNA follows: TGTGCCAGTAGTATAACCGGGGGCACAGATACGCAGTATTTT.

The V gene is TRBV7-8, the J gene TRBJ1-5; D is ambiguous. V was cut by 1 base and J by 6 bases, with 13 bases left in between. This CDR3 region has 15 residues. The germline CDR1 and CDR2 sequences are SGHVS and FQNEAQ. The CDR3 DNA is TGTGCCAGCAGCTTAGGCTTGTCTGGCAGTCAGCCCCAGCATTTT. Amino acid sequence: CASSLGLSGSQPQHF.

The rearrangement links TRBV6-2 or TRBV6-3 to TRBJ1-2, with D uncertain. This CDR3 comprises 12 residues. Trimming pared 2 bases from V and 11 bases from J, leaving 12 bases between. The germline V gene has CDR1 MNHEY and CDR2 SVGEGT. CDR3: CASSYVDGGYTF. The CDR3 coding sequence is TGTGCCAGCAGTTACGTAGACGGCGGGTACACCTTC.

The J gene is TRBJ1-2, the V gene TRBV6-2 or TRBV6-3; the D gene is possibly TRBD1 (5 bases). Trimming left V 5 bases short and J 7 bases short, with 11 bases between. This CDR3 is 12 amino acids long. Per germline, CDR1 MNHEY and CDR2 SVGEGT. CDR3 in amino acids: CASSRDSAGYTF. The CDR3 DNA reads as TGTGCCAGCAGTCGGGACTCTGCTGGCTACACCTTC.

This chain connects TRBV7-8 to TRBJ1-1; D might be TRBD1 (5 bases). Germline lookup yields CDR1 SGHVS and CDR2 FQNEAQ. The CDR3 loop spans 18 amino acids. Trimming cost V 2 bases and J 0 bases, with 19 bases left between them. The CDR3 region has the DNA TGTGCCAGCAGCTTAAGCGCTCTGGGTCAGGGCCTGAACACTGAAGCTTTCTTT. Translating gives CASSLSALGQGLNTEAFF.

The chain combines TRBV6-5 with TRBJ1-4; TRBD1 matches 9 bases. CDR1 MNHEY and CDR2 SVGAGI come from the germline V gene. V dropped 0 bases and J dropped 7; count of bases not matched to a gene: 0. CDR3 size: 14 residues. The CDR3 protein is CASSYSTGGEKLFF. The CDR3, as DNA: TGTGCCAGCAGTTACTCGACAGGGGGTGAAAAACTGTTTTTT.

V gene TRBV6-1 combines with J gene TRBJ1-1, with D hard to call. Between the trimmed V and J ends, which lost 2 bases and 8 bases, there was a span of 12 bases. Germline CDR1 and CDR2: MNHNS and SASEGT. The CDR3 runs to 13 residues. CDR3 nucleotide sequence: TGTGCCAGCAGTGAAATGGGAGGAAGCGAAGCTTTCTTT. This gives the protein CASSEMGGSEAFF.